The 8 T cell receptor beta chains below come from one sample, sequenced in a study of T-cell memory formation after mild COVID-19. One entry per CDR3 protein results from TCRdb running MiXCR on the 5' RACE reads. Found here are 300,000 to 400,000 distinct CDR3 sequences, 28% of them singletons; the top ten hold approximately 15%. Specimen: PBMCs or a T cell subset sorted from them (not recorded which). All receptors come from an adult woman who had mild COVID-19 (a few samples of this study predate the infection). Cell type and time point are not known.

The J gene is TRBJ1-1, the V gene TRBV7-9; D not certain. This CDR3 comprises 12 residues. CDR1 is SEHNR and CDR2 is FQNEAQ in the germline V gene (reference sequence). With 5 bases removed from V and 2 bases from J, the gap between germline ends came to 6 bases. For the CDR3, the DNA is TGTGCCAGCAGCACCGAAAACACTGAAGCTTTCTTT. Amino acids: CASSTENTEAFF.

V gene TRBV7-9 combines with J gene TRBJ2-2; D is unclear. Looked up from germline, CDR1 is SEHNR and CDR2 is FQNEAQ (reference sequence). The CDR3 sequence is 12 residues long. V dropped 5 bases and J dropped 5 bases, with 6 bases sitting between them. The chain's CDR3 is CASSPFTGELFF. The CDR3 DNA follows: TGTGCCAGCAGCCCCTTTACCGGGGAGCTGTTTTTT.

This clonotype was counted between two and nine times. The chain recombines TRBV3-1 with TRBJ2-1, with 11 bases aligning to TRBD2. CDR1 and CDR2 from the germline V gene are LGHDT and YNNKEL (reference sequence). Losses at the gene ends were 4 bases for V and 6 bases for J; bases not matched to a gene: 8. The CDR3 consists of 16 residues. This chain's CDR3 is CASSLLSSGGFNEQFF. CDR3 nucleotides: TGTGCCAGCAGCCTTCTCTCTAGCGGGGGGTTCAATGAGCAGTTCTTC.

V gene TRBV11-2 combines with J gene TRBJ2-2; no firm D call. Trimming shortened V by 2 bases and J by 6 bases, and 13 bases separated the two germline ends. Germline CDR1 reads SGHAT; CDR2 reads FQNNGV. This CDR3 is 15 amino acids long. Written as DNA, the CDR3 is TGTGCCAGCAGCTTACGATCAGGTTCCCCCGGGGAGCTGTTTTTT. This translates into CASSLRSGSPGELFF. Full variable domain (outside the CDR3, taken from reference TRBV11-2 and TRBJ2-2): EAGVAQSPRYKIIEKRQSVAFWCNPISGHATLYWYQQILGQGPKLLIQFQNNGVVDDSQLPKDRFSAERLKGVDSTLKIQPAKLEDSAVYLCASSLRSGSPGELFFGEGSRLTVL.

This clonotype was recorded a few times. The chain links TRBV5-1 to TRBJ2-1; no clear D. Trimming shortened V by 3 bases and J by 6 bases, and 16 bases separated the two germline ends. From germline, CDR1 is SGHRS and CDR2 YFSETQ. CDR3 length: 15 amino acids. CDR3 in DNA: TGCGCCAGCAGCTGGGGTGAAGCCCGCCCCAATGAGCAGTTCTTC. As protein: CASSWGEARPNEQFF.

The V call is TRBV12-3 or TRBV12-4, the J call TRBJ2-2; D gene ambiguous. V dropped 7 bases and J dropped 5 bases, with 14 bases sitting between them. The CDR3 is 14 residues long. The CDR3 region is CASTPPPWTGELFF. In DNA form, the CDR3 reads TGTGCCAGCACTCCGCCGCCGTGGACCGGGGAGCTGTTTTTT.

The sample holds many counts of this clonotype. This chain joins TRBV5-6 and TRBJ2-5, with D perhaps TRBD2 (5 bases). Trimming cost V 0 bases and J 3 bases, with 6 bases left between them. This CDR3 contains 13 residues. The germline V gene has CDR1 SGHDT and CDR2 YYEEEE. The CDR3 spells CASSLVGKETQYF. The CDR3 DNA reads TGTGCCAGCAGCTTGGTCGGGAAAGAGACCCAGTACTTC.

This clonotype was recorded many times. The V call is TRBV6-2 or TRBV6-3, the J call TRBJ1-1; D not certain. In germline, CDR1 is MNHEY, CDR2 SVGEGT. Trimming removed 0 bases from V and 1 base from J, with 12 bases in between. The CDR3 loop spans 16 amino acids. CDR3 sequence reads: CASSYSLRIANTEAFF. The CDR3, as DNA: TGTGCCAGCAGTTACTCACTCAGGATAGCGAACACTGAAGCTTTCTTT.